The 24 T cell receptor beta chains presented below share a single source sample, sequenced in a study of type 1 regulatory T cells. TCRdb reprocessed the reads with MiXCR, giving one entry per CDR3 protein. The data contain 80,000 to 100,000 distinct CDR3 sequences, around a third of them singletons. Source material: CD4+ T cells, either the whole sample or a sorted fraction (not recorded which). These receptors all stem from a human donor in good health.

The chain uses TRBV5-8 and TRBJ2-1; possibly TRBD2 for D (6 bases). CDR1 is SGHTS and CDR2 is YDEGEE in the germline V gene. Trimming took 4 bases from V and 0 from J, leaving 14 bases between them. This CDR3 spans 16 amino acids. CDR3 region: CASSLDRGSSYNEQFF. CDR3 nucleotides: TGTGCCAGCAGCCTCGACCGGGGGAGCTCCTACAATGAGCAGTTCTTC.

The gene calls are TRBV7-2 and TRBJ1-6, with D possibly TRBD1 on 6 matching bases. Trimming stripped 3 bases from V and 6 bases from J, with 12 bases between. This CDR3 comprises 15 residues. CDR1 is SGHTA, CDR2 FQGNSA, per germline. CDR3 residues: CASSFPQGGNSPLHF. CDR3 sequence (DNA): TGTGCCAGCAGCTTCCCACAGGGAGGTAATTCACCCCTCCACTTT.

This clonotype was observed a few times. J is TRBJ2-3 and V is TRBV20-1; D is possibly TRBD1 (7 bases). Germline V gene data show CDR1 as DFQATT and CDR2 as SNEGSKA (reference sequence). This CDR3 is built from 13 residues. Trimming left V 4 bases short and J 4 bases short, with 12 bases between. The CDR3 sequence is CSAIGRGADTQYF. In DNA, the CDR3 is TGCAGTGCTATTGGCAGGGGGGCAGATACGCAGTATTTT.

The chain recombines TRBV6-1 with TRBJ2-5, with D unclear. The CDR3 contains 10 residues. The V and J ends lost 8 bases and 10 bases respectively, with 11 bases between them. The germline V gene encodes CDR1 MNHNS and CDR2 SASEGT. CDR3 coding DNA: TGTGCCAGCGCGATAGGGAACCAGTACTTC. This gives the protein CASAIGNQYF.

A single count supports this clonotype. The CDR3 nucleotides are TGTGCCAGCAGCTACAAACTAGCGGGATACGTCAGCACAGATACGCAGTATTTT. Protein sequence: CASSYKLAGYVSTDTQYF. The J gene is TRBJ2-3, the V gene TRBV11-2; 10 positions match TRBD2. CDR1 is SGHAT, CDR2 FQNNGV, per germline. The CDR3 spans 18 residues. Trimming removed 4 bases from V and 0 bases from J; junction bases left unmatched: 10.

The chain carries TRBV7-9 and TRBJ2-2; no firm D call. This CDR3 contains 16 residues. V was clipped by 5 bases and J by 0 bases, with 13 bases between them. Germline V gene data show CDR1 as SEHNR and CDR2 as FQNEAQ (reference sequence). CDR3 loop: CASSENKPSNTGELFF. The CDR3 DNA sequence: TGTGCCAGCAGCGAAAACAAGCCTTCGAACACCGGGGAGCTGTTTTTT. The whole variable domain, filled in from reference TRBV7-9 and TRBJ2-2, reads DTGVSQNPRHKITKRGQNVTFRCDPISEHNRLYWYRQTLGQGPEFLTYFQNEAQLEKSRLLSDRFSAERPKGSFSTLEIQRTEQGDSAMYLCASSENKPSNTGELFFGEGSRLTVL.

In the case of this clonotype: Sequence at one end of the junction differs from germline and may be a read error. The chain carries TRBV18 and TRBJ2-5; a possible D gene is TRBD1 (6 bases). Germline V gives CDR1 KGHSH, CDR2 LQKENI. This CDR3 region has 14 residues. CDR3 protein: CASSPPDRQETQYF. The CDR3 DNA is TGTGCCAGCTCCCCACCGGACAGACAAGAGACCCAGTACTTC.

The V call is TRBV5-4, the J call TRBJ2-1; 13 bases fit TRBD2. CDR1 and CDR2 from the germline V gene are SGHNT and YYREEE (reference sequence). With 0 bases clipped from V and 10 bases from J, the junction kept 7 bases outside the gene matches. CDR3 size: 16 residues. CDR3 DNA sequence: TGTGCCAGCAGCTTGGGAGGGACTAGCGGGATCACAGAGCAGTTCTTC. As protein: CASSLGGTSGITEQFF.

The chain combines TRBV7-9 with TRBJ2-1; D gene unclear. V lost 8 bases to trimming and J lost 9 bases, with 8 bases between them. Germline CDR1 and CDR2: SEHNR and FQNEAQ (reference sequence). The CDR3 spans 10 residues. CDR3 sequence (DNA): TGTGCCAGCGCGAGAAGTGAGCAGTTCTTC. Translated: CASARSEQFF.

V gene TRBV7-2 combines with J gene TRBJ2-5; tentative D call: TRBD2 (7 bases). The length of the CDR3 is 16 residues. V shed 1 base and J shed 2 bases, with 14 bases lying between them. In germline, CDR1 is SGHTA, CDR2 FQGNSA. The CDR3 reads CASSLVGGGGQETQYF. CDR3 nucleotide sequence: TGTGCCAGCAGCTTAGTAGGGGGAGGGGGGCAAGAGACCCAGTACTTC.

This rearrangement joins TRBV20-1 to TRBJ2-1, with D hard to call. The germline V and J ends were trimmed by 6 bases and 10 bases, with 4 bases remaining between them. The CDR3 runs 8 residues. Germline V gene sequence: CDR1 DFQATT, CDR2 SNEGSKA (reference sequence). CDR3 residues: CSANEQFF. Here the CDR3 DNA reads TGCAGTGCAAACGAGCAGTTCTTC.

This chain's CDR3 is CASNSAASWGAGELFF. The CDR3 DNA reads as TGTGCCAGCAACTCGGCGGCCAGTTGGGGCGCCGGGGAGCTGTTTTTT. The chain links TRBV7-8 to TRBJ2-2, with TRBD1 as a possible D gene (5 bases). The CDR3 covers 16 residues. V was cut by 7 bases and J by 6 bases, with 21 bases left in between. CDR1 is SGHVS, CDR2 FQNEAQ, per germline.

The chain joins TRBV10-3 to TRBJ1-2; TRBD1 aligns across 8 bases. The V gene's germline CDR1 is ENHRY and CDR2 SYGVKD. The CDR3 is made up of 15 amino acids. With V trimmed by 5 bases and J by 3 bases, 8 bases remained unmatched. The CDR3 region has the DNA TGTGCCATCAGTACCGTCGGACAGGGAGACTATGGCTACACCTTC. Translation gives CAISTVGQGDYGYTF.

V gene TRBV4-2 combines with J gene TRBJ2-1; D remains ambiguous. CDR3 size: 16 residues. CDR1 is LGHNA, CDR2 YNFKEQ, per germline. Trimming took 0 bases from V and 6 from J, leaving 15 bases between them. CDR3 protein: CASSQEVKPPFNEQFF. In nucleotides, the CDR3 is TGTGCCAGCAGCCAAGAGGTTAAGCCTCCGTTCAATGAGCAGTTCTTC.

The V call is TRBV5-1, the J call TRBJ1-1, with TRBD1 as a possible D gene (5 bases). Per the germline V gene, CDR1 is SGHRS and CDR2 is YFSETQ. CDR3 length equals 13 residues. The V end lost 3 bases, the J end lost 1 base, and 7 bases lay between the germline ends. For the CDR3, the DNA is TGCGCCAGCAGCTGGGGGACGAACACTGAAGCTTTCTTT. This translates into CASSWGTNTEAFF.

This clonotype was counted between two and nine times. Here the CDR3 DNA reads TGTGCCACCAGCAGAGGCCCCCTGGGACAGGGAAAAAACATTCAGTACTTC. It codes for CATSRGPLGQGKNIQYF. This chain uses TRBV15 with TRBJ2-4, with 9 nucleotides matching TRBD1. This CDR3 is built from 17 residues. Per the germline V gene, CDR1 is LNHNV and CDR2 is YYDKDF (reference sequence). J gave up 4 bases and V 1 base, and 8 bases lay outside the gene matches.

Worth noting for this clonotype: The germline gene is not matched at one end of the junction; a read error may be the cause. The J gene is TRBJ2-2, the V gene TRBV5-5; D call uncertain. The V gene's germline CDR1 is SGHKS and CDR2 YYEKEE (reference sequence). The CDR3 contains 14 residues. The CDR3 loop reads CVSSLIPSAGELFF. The CDR3 DNA is TGTGTCAGCAGCTTGATCCCTAGTGCCGGGGAGCTGTTTTTT.

This chain connects TRBV5-1 to TRBJ2-5; 7 nucleotides match TRBD2. Germline CDR1 reads SGHRS; CDR2 reads YFSETQ. After removal of 4 bases from V and 5 bases from J, the junction contained 14 bases not matched to a gene. The CDR3 consists of 16 residues. The CDR3 protein is CASSPQGGRAEETQYF. In DNA, the CDR3 is TGCGCCAGCAGCCCCCAAGGTGGGAGGGCCGAGGAGACCCAGTACTTC.

This clonotype was detected a few times. The chain is built from TRBV7-3 and TRBJ2-1; the match to TRBD2 covers 8 bases. The CDR3 loop spans 16 amino acids. The J segment lost 0 bases and the V segment lost 2 bases, leaving 3 bases of the junction unmatched. Germline V CDR1 and CDR2: SGHTA, FQGTGA. The CDR3 is CASSLLTSGSYNEQFF. The CDR3 bases are TGTGCCAGCAGCTTACTAACTAGCGGCTCCTACAATGAGCAGTTCTTC.

The chain carries TRBV24-1 and TRBJ2-3; 9 bases agree with TRBD2. The CDR3 totals 19 residues. V shed 3 bases and J 5 bases; nucleotides not matched to a gene: 17. From germline, CDR1 is KGHDR and CDR2 SFDVKD. DNA of the CDR3: TGTGCCACCAGTGATCCTACATGGATAGCGGGAGAGGGGGAAGATACGCAGTATTTT. Translating it yields CATSDPTWIAGEGEDTQYF.

This chain joins TRBV3-1 and TRBJ1-2; no clear D. CDR1 and CDR2 (germline): LGHDT, YNNKEL (reference sequence). Trimming took off 2 bases at V and 6 bases at J, with 10 bases between the two ends. The CDR3 consists of 13 residues. The CDR3 DNA follows: TGTGCCAGCAGCCAACGGGAAGACAATGGCTACACCTTC. Protein product: CASSQREDNGYTF.

This chain uses TRBV20-1 with TRBJ2-3; 7 bases are shared with TRBD2. The CDR3 sequence is 14 residues long. J lost 5 bases, V lost 3 bases, and 8 bases had no gene match. Germline V gives CDR1 DFQATT, CDR2 SNEGSKA (reference sequence). In DNA, the CDR3 is TGCAGTGCTAGTAGGGACTATCAAAAAGATACGCAGTATTTT. It specifies CSASRDYQKDTQYF.

The table lists this clonotype with a few counts. V and J are TRBV6-6 and TRBJ2-1; D is uncertain. V was pared by 6 bases and J by 0 bases, with 18 bases between. Germline V CDR1 and CDR2: MNHNY, SVGAGI (reference sequence). The CDR3 has 17 amino acids. The CDR3 sequence is CASSERMGSSSYNEQFF. CDR3 nucleotides: TGTGCCAGCAGCGAGAGGATGGGCTCGAGCTCCTACAATGAGCAGTTCTTC.

There are a few counts of this clonotype. The chain carries TRBV12-3 or TRBV12-4 and TRBJ2-2; 14 positions agree with TRBD2. J lost 4 bases, V lost 5 bases, and 6 bases had no gene match. This CDR3 is 17 amino acids long. In nucleotides, the CDR3 is TGTGCCAGCAGTCGGGGACTAGCGGGAGTCGGCACCGGGGAGCTGTTTTTT. Residues: CASSRGLAGVGTGELFF.